This TCR beta chain is drawn from a study of cytomegalovirus exposure and HLA in healthy donors. The study, taken as a whole, reports: The HLA-A and HLA-B alleles of most subjects were reportedly predicted accurately from TCR beta sequences. Cytomegalovirus-associated TCR beta chains were listed, numbering some 180. Sequencing depth across donors, presence/absence analyses assumed, was roughly uniform.

PCR amplification relied on 60 Vbeta primers (plus 13 Jbeta primers). Profiled with immunoSEQ multiplex PCR; TCRdb holds only in-frame clones, not every one. The sample has some 150,000 clones, approximately 80% seen once. CDR1 is SGHRS and CDR2 is YFSETQ in the germline V gene. The CDR3 contains 13 residues. Trimming cost V 4 bases and J 5 bases, with 10 bases left between them. A note on this clone: Its matching antigen is unknown.

Material for sequencing was PBMCs. The rearrangement joins TRBV5-1 to TRBJ2-1; a possible D gene is TRBD2 (5 bases). This receptor was taken from a woman between 35 and 50 years old in good health and CMV-seropositive. The chain's CDR3 is CASSPSGHNEQFF. For the CDR3, the DNA is TGCGCCAGCAGCCCCAGCGGACACAATGAGCAGTTCTTC.